What follows describes a single T cell receptor beta chain. No antigen is known for it. This specimen belongs to a study of CD8 T cells in Susac syndrome. The study, taken as a whole, reports: Regarding the TCR sequencing and HLA analysis, the study admitted that a relatively small number of individuals were involved.

An input of 0.5 to 1 ug of RNA was subjected to reverse transcription using random hexamers. Across 54 Vbeta and 13 Jbeta, TCR beta CDR3 was amplified with immunoSEQ multiplex PCR. TCRdb reprocessed the immunoSEQ multiplex PCR reads via MiXCR and lists one record per CDR3 protein. The table shows around 140,000 distinct CDR3 sequences, with roughly 94% occurring only once. Matched for age and sex, the controls were healthy donors. V was trimmed by 1 base and J by 1 base, leaving 8 bases between them. Germline V gives CDR1 DFQATT, CDR2 SNEGSKA (reference sequence). The CDR3 contains 13 residues. The chain is built from TRBV20-1 and TRBJ2-7; no firm D call. Input material: CD4+ T cells from PBMCs. The sequence was collected from a human donor in good health. The CDR3 DNA sequence: TGCAGTGCTAGAGCCGGCGGATCCTACGAGCAGTACTTC. It is translated as CSARAGGSYEQYF.